This T cell receptor beta chain was retrieved from a study of beta chain features in type 1 diabetes. Findings and caveats of the study: Across patients, naive, central memory and Treg TCRB repertoires exhibited apparently greater similarity than was observed across healthy donors.

Since all of the isolated RNA was reverse transcribed, expressed TCRB transcripts were what got sequenced. Assay: immunoSEQ multiplex PCR; the TCRdb copy retains only in-frame clones and omits some. The data show 620,000 or so clones, about a sixth seen once. Comment on this clone: As yet, its antigen is unknown.

V dropped 2 bases and J dropped 6 bases, with 14 bases sitting between them. The germline CDR1 and CDR2 sequences are SGHTA and FQGNSA. This CDR3 contains 15 residues. This TCR derives from a man aged 18 to 30 in good health. The sequenced material came from naive CD4+ T cells from blood. The chain combines TRBV7-2 with TRBJ2-1, with D perhaps matching TRBD1 (6 bases). Here the CDR3 DNA reads TGTGCCAGCAGCTTAATCAGGGGTAGGTTCAATGAGCAGTTCTTC. This codes for CASSLIRGRFNEQFF.